A single sample is the source of the 24 T cell receptor beta chains below, sequenced in a study of T-cell reconstitution after alpha-beta-depleted transplantation in children. The authors prepared the TCRbeta library with unique molecular identifiers. Each CDR3 protein gets one entry after TCRdb re-called the PCR reads with MiXCR. The repertoire includes 350,000 to 400,000 distinct CDR3 sequences, roughly 13% of them detected once, and approximately 4.2% sits in the top ten. Specimen: PBMCs, collected from the stem cell graft. The receptors derive from a human donor who donated a stem cell graft to a child with Fanconi anemia.

This clonotype was found many times. The rearrangement joins TRBV4-2 to TRBJ2-7, with D maybe TRBD2 (6 bases). Germline V gene sequence: CDR1 LGHNA, CDR2 YNFKEQ. Trimming took 4 bases from V and 1 from J, leaving 14 bases between them. The CDR3 runs to 15 residues. CDR3 bases: TGTGCCAGCAGCCGAGGCATAGCGGAATCCTACGAGCAGTACTTC. This encodes CASSRGIAESYEQYF.

The chain couples TRBV19 to TRBJ2-1; D is uncertain. The germline V gene has CDR1 LNHDA and CDR2 SQIVND (reference sequence). V was trimmed by 5 bases and J by 7 bases, leaving 12 bases between them. This CDR3 is 13 amino acids long. The DNA of the CDR3 is TGTGCCAGTAGTCATGGCGGCGAGAATGAGCAGTTCTTC. Translated: CASSHGGENEQFF. Supplemented by reference TRBV19 and TRBJ2-1, the full variable domain reads DGGITQSPKYLFRKEGQNVTLSCEQNLNHDAMYWYRQDPGQGLRLIYYSQIVNDFQKGDIAEGYSVSREKKESFPLTVTSAQKNPTAFYLCASSHGGENEQFFGPGTRLTVL.

CDR3 nucleotides: TGTGCCAGCAGCCACCGGACAGAGCATTCACCCCTCCACTTT. Translation gives CASSHRTEHSPLHF. The rearrangement links TRBV7-8 to TRBJ1-6; a weak D match, TRBD1 (6 bases). This CDR3 has 14 amino acids. With 5 bases removed from V and 8 bases from J, the gap between germline ends came to 13 bases. The germline V gene has CDR1 SGHVS and CDR2 FQNEAQ.

The V call is TRBV20-1, the J call TRBJ1-1, with TRBD1 as a possible D gene (5 bases). The germline gives CDR1 DFQATT, CDR2 SNEGSKA (reference sequence). V lost 0 bases to trimming and J lost 5 bases, with 10 bases between them. There are 13 residues in the CDR3. The CDR3 coding sequence is TGCAGTGCTAGAGACAGGGTGGGAACTGAAGCTTTCTTT. Translating it yields CSARDRVGTEAFF.

This clonotype was seen at least ten times. The rearrangement uses TRBV7-9 and TRBJ2-3; 7 bases agree with TRBD1. The germline gives CDR1 SEHNR, CDR2 FQNEAQ (reference sequence). The V segment lost 3 bases and the J segment 2 bases; nucleotides outside the gene matches: 2. The CDR3 spans 14 residues. The chain's CDR3 is CASSLDRYTDTQYF. The DNA of the CDR3 is TGTGCCAGCAGCTTGGACAGGTACACAGATACGCAGTATTTT.

With respect to this clonotype: This CDR3 is missing its conserved last phenylalanine or tryptophan, likely due to a read error. This sequence joins TRBV24-1 and TRBJ1-2, with no clear D. The CDR3 extends over 12 amino acids. CDR1 is KGHDR, CDR2 SFDVKD, per germline. V was shortened by 3 bases and J by 7 bases, with 8 bases between the two germline ends. The CDR3 spells CATSDVPGGYTS. The DNA of the CDR3 is TGTGCCACCAGTGATGTCCCTGGTGGCTACACCTCC.

The J gene is TRBJ2-6, the V gene TRBV7-2, with 8 bases that match TRBD1. The CDR3 runs to 16 residues. After removal of 5 bases from V and 1 base from J, the junction contained 4 bases not matched to a gene. Germline assignment: CDR1 SGHTA and CDR2 FQGNSA. The CDR3: CASSNRGVSGANVLTF. The CDR3 nucleotides are TGTGCCAGCAGCAACAGGGGGGTGTCTGGGGCCAACGTCCTGACTTTC.

V gene TRBV12-3 or TRBV12-4 combines with J gene TRBJ2-5; 7 nucleotides line up with TRBD1. The trim removed 9 bases at V and 6 bases at J, leaving 10 bases unmatched. The CDR3 covers 13 residues. The chain's CDR3 is CASRGGESKTQYF. DNA for the CDR3: TGTGCCAGTCGAGGGGGCGAGTCGAAGACCCAGTACTTC.

There are many counts of this clonotype. The rearrangement uses TRBV10-3 and TRBJ1-3, with D uncertain. The ends were cut back, 10 bases at V and 4 bases at J, with 5 bases in the middle. The CDR3 is made up of 10 amino acids. Germline V CDR1 and CDR2: ENHRY, SYGVKD. For the CDR3, the DNA is TGTGCCACCTGGGGAAACACCATATATTTT. The encoded protein is CATWGNTIYF.

This clonotype was seen many times. This CDR3 reads CASSQEYRGIQYF. The CDR3 DNA is TGCGCCAGCAGCCAAGAATACAGGGGCATTCAGTACTTC. The genes are TRBV4-1 and TRBJ2-4; 7 bases match TRBD1. The CDR3 is 13 amino acids. From germline, CDR1 is MGHRA and CDR2 YSYEKL. V shed 0 bases and J 9 bases; nucleotides not matched to a gene: 2.

The rearrangement uses TRBV6-1 and TRBJ1-5; a weak D match, TRBD1 (5 bases). The CDR3 spans 13 residues. The germline V gene has CDR1 MNHNS and CDR2 SASEGT. The V gene lost 7 bases and the J gene lost 5 bases, with 12 bases spanning the gap. CDR3 sequence (DNA): TGTGCCAGCAAACAAGGGGTTGATCAGCCCCAGCATTTT. Amino acid sequence: CASKQGVDQPQHF.

This clonotype was counted a few times. The V and J genes are TRBV20-1 and TRBJ1-1, with a possible D match to TRBD1 (5 bases). CDR3 length equals 13 residues. Germline values: CDR1 DFQATT, CDR2 SNEGSKA (reference sequence). Trimming removed 7 bases from V and 5 bases from J, with 17 bases in between. The CDR3 DNA reads as TGCAGTGTTCAAGGGGCGGCTGGGACTGAAGCTTTCTTT. This codes for CSVQGAAGTEAFF.

This clonotype was found a few times. V and J are TRBV29-1 and TRBJ1-1, with D tentatively TRBD1 (6 bases). The germline CDR1 and CDR2 sequences are SQVTM and ANQGSEA. This CDR3 has 14 amino acids. With 3 bases removed from V and 4 bases from J, the gap between germline ends came to 15 bases. DNA for the CDR3: TGCAGCGTTGATTTCGGGGGGCACGGCACTGAAGCTTTCTTT. Amino acids: CSVDFGGHGTEAFF.

At least ten counts were recorded for this clonotype. The chain recombines TRBV20-1 with TRBJ2-1; 9 positions match TRBD2. The CDR3 is 16 amino acids. The germline V gene has CDR1 DFQATT and CDR2 SNEGSKA (reference sequence). The trim removed 5 bases at V and 7 bases at J, leaving 15 bases unmatched. The CDR3 DNA reads as TGCAGTGCTTCCCTCTCTGGCAGCGGGAGGAAAAATGAGCAGTTCTTC. Its translation is CSASLSGSGRKNEQFF.

CDR3 in DNA: TGTGCCACCAGCAGAGATGGTTCCGGGGGCGAGCAGTACTTC. Encoded protein: CATSRDGSGGEQYF. V gene TRBV15 combines with J gene TRBJ2-7; perhaps TRBD2 as D (6 bases). The CDR3 extends over 14 amino acids. The ends were cut back, 0 bases at V and 6 bases at J, with 12 bases in the middle. The germline CDR1 and CDR2 sequences are LNHNV and YYDKDF (reference sequence).

This clonotype was recorded many times. The chain is built from TRBV5-1 and TRBJ1-6; no clear D gene. The CDR3 length is 13 residues. Deletions cut 2 bases from V and 7 bases from J, with 7 bases between. Germline values: CDR1 SGHRS, CDR2 YFSETQ. In DNA, the CDR3 is TGCGCCAGCAGCTTTAGCGACAATTCACCCCTCCACTTT. Its translation: CASSFSDNSPLHF.

This clonotype appeared a few times. V usage is TRBV20-1 and J usage is TRBJ1-3; D gene ambiguous. The CDR3 sequence is 14 residues long. Trimming cost V 5 bases and J 0 bases, with 11 bases left between them. Germline values: CDR1 DFQATT, CDR2 SNEGSKA (reference sequence). The CDR3 reads CSAPARSSGNTIYF. As DNA, the CDR3 is TGCAGTGCTCCCGCTCGAAGCTCTGGAAACACCATATATTTT.

The chain is built from TRBV4-3 and TRBJ1-3, with D perhaps matching TRBD1 (6 bases). CDR3 size: 18 residues. Per germline, CDR1 LGHNA and CDR2 YSLEER. The V end lost 1 base, the J end lost 0 bases, and 16 bases lay between the germline ends. CDR3 amino acids: CASSQVSPGANSGNTIYF. In DNA, the CDR3 is TGCGCCAGCAGCCAAGTTTCCCCGGGGGCGAACTCTGGAAACACCATATATTTT.

The chain uses TRBV20-1 and TRBJ1-1; tentatively, D is TRBD1 (5 bases). The ends were cut back, 2 bases at V and 10 bases at J, with 11 bases in the middle. Germline V CDR1 and CDR2: DFQATT, SNEGSKA (reference sequence). The CDR3 totals 11 residues. CDR3 sequence: CSARSGGGAFF. The CDR3 DNA reads as TGCAGTGCTAGATCTGGTGGGGGAGCTTTCTTT.

This clonotype was found a few times. The chain links TRBV18 to TRBJ1-1, with 7 bases aligning to TRBD1. The CDR3 is 17 amino acids. The germline V gene has CDR1 KGHSH and CDR2 LQKENI. V lost 3 bases and J lost 6; bases outside the gene matches: 16. The CDR3: CASSPYPIRQGTAEAFF. The DNA for the CDR3 is TGTGCCAGCTCACCCTATCCAATCCGACAGGGTACGGCTGAAGCTTTCTTT.

The chain employs TRBV7-8 and TRBJ2-6, with a possible D match to TRBD1 (5 bases). CDR3 size: 17 residues. Germline V CDR1 and CDR2: SGHVS, FQNEAQ. Trimming removed 1 base from V and 0 bases from J, with 10 bases in between. CDR3 bases: TGTGCCAGCAGCTTAGAGACAGCTATCTCTGGGGCCAACGTCCTGACTTTC. Its translation is CASSLETAISGANVLTF.

The sample holds one count of this clonotype. This sequence joins TRBV4-3 and TRBJ1-3; D is unresolved. This CDR3 has 14 amino acids. The germline V gene encodes CDR1 LGHNA and CDR2 YSLEER. Trimming cost V 3 bases and J 8 bases, with 14 bases left between them. The CDR3 sequence is CASSHDSREDTIYF. The CDR3 DNA reads TGCGCCAGCAGCCACGACTCTAGAGAAGACACCATATATTTT.

Comments on this clonotype: Possible read error: a much larger clone is one base away. The chain combines TRBV29-1 with TRBJ1-1; TRBD1 might be the D (6 bases). Germline V gene data show CDR1 as SQVTM and CDR2 as ANQGSEA. With 6 bases removed from V and 1 base from J, the gap between germline ends came to 9 bases. The CDR3 contains 12 residues. The CDR3 sequence is CSVATGNTEAFF. CDR3 nucleotide sequence: TGCAGCGTCGCGACAGGGAACACTGAAGCTTTCTTT.

This clonotype was detected many times. The chain is built from TRBV5-1 and TRBJ2-1; D remains unclear. Trimming removed 0 bases at V and 9 bases at J, with 7 bases between. Germline CDR1 is SGHRS and CDR2 is YFSETQ. There are 12 residues in the CDR3. CDR3 loop: CASSLAGGEQFF. Written as DNA, the CDR3 is TGCGCCAGCAGCTTGGCTGGTGGTGAGCAGTTCTTC.